The 4 T cell receptor beta chains listed next were all sequenced from one sample in a study of robustness of blood B and T cell sequencing. mRNA, not genomic DNA, served as the source for TCR beta repertoires. The cDNA carried a universal priming site added by a 5' template-switch oligo. Every cDNA molecule received a random 12-nucleotide UMI from the template-switch oligo. TCRdb fed the PCR reads into MiXCR, producing one record per CDR3 protein. The sample shows 1,500 to 2,000 distinct CDR3 sequences, 49% of them seen only once. Sequencing was performed on peripheral blood. Source of these receptors: a human donor in good health.

This chain uses TRBV5-8 with TRBJ2-3; D unresolved. CDR1 and CDR2 (germline): SGHTS, YDEGEE. V was clipped by 4 bases and J by 7 bases, with 10 bases between them. This CDR3 is built from 12 residues. The chain's CDR3 is CASSLPRNTQYF. The CDR3 DNA follows: TGTGCCAGCAGCCTTCCCAGGAATACGCAGTATTTT.

This clonotype was recorded a few times. The rearrangement links TRBV15 to TRBJ1-1; TRBD1 agrees at 8 bases. CDR1 LNHNV and CDR2 YYDKDF come from the germline V gene (reference sequence). The trim removed 6 bases at V and 1 base at J, leaving 13 bases unmatched. There are 17 residues in the CDR3. CDR3 coding DNA: TGTGCCACCAGACGGCCCGGGACAGGATCCCAGAACACTGAAGCTTTCTTT. This gives the protein CATRRPGTGSQNTEAFF.

The V call is TRBV20-1, the J call TRBJ1-6, with 8 bases fitting TRBD1. The CDR3 loop spans 13 amino acids. From germline, CDR1 is DFQATT and CDR2 SNEGSKA (reference sequence). The junction had 3 bases not matched to a gene; V was cut back by 1 base and J by 10 bases. In nucleotides, the CDR3 is TGCAGTGCTAGAGGGACAGGGCTCTCACCCCTCCACTTT. This encodes CSARGTGLSPLHF.

The chain links TRBV12-3 or TRBV12-4 to TRBJ2-5; 9 nucleotides agree with TRBD2. The CDR3 is 16 amino acids. The trim removed 7 bases at V and 5 bases at J, leaving 14 bases unmatched. CDR3 in amino acids: CASMDWRGGTDETQYF. CDR3 DNA: TGTGCCAGCATGGATTGGCGGGGGGGTACGGACGAGACCCAGTACTTC.